These 15 T cell receptor beta chains share one sample of origin, sequenced in a study of T cells after yellow fever vaccination. TCRdb re-analysed the 5' RACE reads in MiXCR, keeping a single row per CDR3 protein. The sample carries 450,000 to 550,000 distinct CDR3 sequences, 15% to 20% recorded once. This specimen consisted of PBMCs, obtained 15 days after the yellow fever booster vaccination. These TCRs come from a man in his thirties or forties who received the YFV17D yellow fever vaccine.

The chain uses TRBV29-1 and TRBJ2-6; 12 nucleotides align to TRBD2. The germline V gene has CDR1 SQVTM and CDR2 ANQGSEA. The CDR3 contains 18 residues. Trimming at V came to 5 bases and at J to 1 base, leaving 9 bases not matched to a gene. The DNA of the CDR3 is TGCAGCGTTTCGACTAGCGGGAGAAGACTTTCTGGGGCCAACGTCCTGACTTTC. This gives the protein CSVSTSGRRLSGANVLTF.

This clonotype was seen only a few times. This chain uses TRBV20-1 with TRBJ2-3, with a possible D match to TRBD2 (5 bases). V lost 0 bases to trimming and J lost 2 bases, with 18 bases between them. The CDR3 spans 17 residues. Germline CDR1 and CDR2: DFQATT and SNEGSKA (reference sequence). Here the CDR3 DNA reads TGCAGTGCTAGAGATATCCCGGGATCGGTAAACACAGATACGCAGTATTTT. Its translation is CSARDIPGSVNTDTQYF.

The V call is TRBV7-2, the J call TRBJ2-2, with 7 bases aligning to TRBD2. With 8 bases clipped from V and 4 bases from J, the junction kept 7 bases outside the gene matches. The V gene's germline CDR1 is SGHTA and CDR2 FQGNSA. This CDR3 comprises 14 residues. DNA for the CDR3: TGTGCCAGCCGACTGCTAGCGGTCACCGGGGAGCTGTTTTTT. Translated: CASRLLAVTGELFF.

This clonotype appeared a few times. The chain couples TRBV18 to TRBJ2-5; D uncertain. Trimming removed 3 bases at V and 4 bases at J, with 9 bases between. The CDR3 length is 13 residues. The germline V gene encodes CDR1 KGHSH and CDR2 LQKENI. CDR3 sequence (DNA): TGTGCCAGCTCACCCTACCCCGTAGAGACCCAGTACTTC. Amino acid sequence: CASSPYPVETQYF.

The chain is built from TRBV20-1 and TRBJ1-1; a weak D match, TRBD1 (5 bases). This CDR3 spans 13 amino acids. The ends were cut back, 7 bases at V and 3 bases at J, with 15 bases in the middle. Germline CDR1 is DFQATT and CDR2 is SNEGSKA (reference sequence). Written as DNA, the CDR3 is TGCAGTGGGTCCAGGGCGGAACACACTGAAGCTTTCTTT. Its protein product is CSGSRAEHTEAFF.

The rearrangement links TRBV5-1 to TRBJ2-3; D unclear. The germline CDR1 and CDR2 sequences are SGHRS and YFSETQ. CDR3 length equals 16 residues. V lost 0 bases to trimming and J lost 2 bases, with 13 bases between them. The CDR3 spells CASSLEMGGFTDTQYF. In DNA form, the CDR3 reads TGCGCCAGCAGCTTGGAGATGGGCGGATTCACAGATACGCAGTATTTT.

This clonotype was seen more than once but under ten times. V and J are TRBV7-2 and TRBJ2-7; unclear D gene. The V end was cut by 5 bases, the J end by 2 bases, with 7 bases between. The germline V gene encodes CDR1 SGHTA and CDR2 FQGNSA. This CDR3 region has 12 residues. CDR3 loop: CASSAGAYEQYF. The CDR3 DNA reads TGTGCCAGCAGCGCTGGCGCCTACGAGCAGTACTTC.

This clonotype has only a few counts. The chain links TRBV18 to TRBJ2-7; D gene unclear. Between the trimmed V and J ends, which lost 3 bases and 4 bases, there was a span of 10 bases. The CDR3 length is 13 residues. CDR1 is KGHSH, CDR2 LQKENI, per germline. CDR3 coding DNA: TGTGCCAGCTCACCTGACGGCCCATACGAGCAGTACTTC. This codes for CASSPDGPYEQYF.

This clonotype was observed a handful of times. This chain joins TRBV7-9 and TRBJ1-6; no clear D. Trimming stripped 5 bases from V and 10 bases from J, with 12 bases between. The CDR3 totals 13 residues. The germline V gene has CDR1 SEHNR and CDR2 FQNEAQ (reference sequence). Here the CDR3 DNA reads TGTGCCAGCAGCCCTGAGCCACTCTCACCCCTCCACTTT. Residues: CASSPEPLSPLHF. Full variable domain (rest looked up from reference TRBV7-9 and TRBJ1-6): DTGVSQNPRHKITKRGQNVTFRCDPISEHNRLYWYRQTLGQGPEFLTYFQNEAQLEKSRLLSDRFSAERPKGSFSTLEIQRTEQGDSAMYLCASSPEPLSPLHFGNGTRLTVT.

The chain links TRBV7-2 to TRBJ2-3; weak D call: TRBD2 (5 bases). Looked up from germline, CDR1 is SGHTA and CDR2 is FQGNSA. V gave up 6 bases and J gave up 8 bases, with 12 bases separating them. The CDR3 is 12 amino acids. CDR3: CASSLPRGTQYF. CDR3 sequence (DNA): TGTGCCAGCAGTCTCCCCCGGGGTACGCAGTATTTT.

This chain links TRBV28 with TRBJ2-1, with 8 bases fitting TRBD2. Trimming removed 5 bases from V and 0 bases from J; junction bases left unmatched: 6. Per the germline V gene, CDR1 is MDHEN and CDR2 is SYDVKM. The CDR3 sequence is 16 residues long. The CDR3 DNA reads TGTGCCAGCAGTGGAAGTAGCGGGAACTCCTACAATGAGCAGTTCTTC. Amino acid sequence: CASSGSSGNSYNEQFF.

This clonotype occurred a few times. The genes are TRBV4-1 and TRBJ2-3; TRBD1 matches at 7 bases. CDR1 and CDR2 (germline): MGHRA, YSYEKL. The V and J ends lost 4 bases and 5 bases, in that order; junction bases with no gene match: 15. The CDR3 sequence is 17 residues long. The CDR3, as DNA: TGCGCCAGCAGCCGCTCCTCCCGGATACAGGGGATAGATACGCAGTATTTT. Translation: CASSRSSRIQGIDTQYF.

The V call is TRBV6-1, the J call TRBJ2-7, with TRBD2 matching 8 bases. The trim removed 8 bases at V and 2 bases at J, leaving 8 bases unmatched. CDR1 is MNHNS and CDR2 is SASEGT in the germline V gene. The CDR3 contains 14 residues. Written as DNA, the CDR3 is TGTGCCAGCGGAGCCGTCGGGAGGGCCTACGAGCAGTACTTC. Translating it yields CASGAVGRAYEQYF.

The chain is built from TRBV19 and TRBJ2-7; D remains ambiguous. V was pared by 7 bases and J by 3 bases, with 10 bases between. This CDR3 has 12 amino acids. Per germline, CDR1 LNHDA and CDR2 SQIVND (reference sequence). The CDR3 reads CASIGPGYEQYF. CDR3 DNA sequence: TGTGCCAGTATCGGGCCGGGCTACGAGCAGTACTTC.

This clonotype was seen more than once but under ten times. The chain uses TRBV6-1 and TRBJ1-2; no definite D call. V lost 8 bases, J lost 2 bases, and 12 bases lay in between. This CDR3 is 13 amino acids long. Germline V gene sequence: CDR1 MNHNS, CDR2 SASEGT. CDR3 region: CASAPGTNYGYTF. The CDR3 region has the DNA TGTGCCAGCGCCCCGGGAACAAACTATGGCTACACCTTC.